The source of this T cell receptor (beta chain) is a study of CD4 T cell repertoires in COVID-19. General study results and limits: Suggested intraclonal diversification: top SARS-CoV-2-reactive clonotypes appeared in two or three memory subsets.

No culture step preceded sequencing of the ex vivo isolated memory T cells. A word on this clone: Its matching antigen is unknown.

Sequencing was performed with immunoSEQ multiplex PCR; in TCRdb, only in-frame clones are kept and a portion is missing. There are 20,000 or so clones in the sample; 85% to 95% occur only once, and under 0.8% lies in the top ten. The germline CDR1 and CDR2 sequences are SGHTA and FQGNSA. The CDR3 spans 13 residues. Trimming took off 2 bases at V and 7 bases at J, with 12 bases between the two ends. This TCR was sampled from a human donor who had COVID-19. The genes are TRBV7-2 and TRBJ2-7; D perhaps matches TRBD2 (5 bases). The sequences come from circulating follicular helper CD4+ T cells (cTfh) from blood, collected before the COVID-19 pandemic. CDR3 coding DNA: TGTGCCAGCAGCTTACTAGATTCGGGAGAGCAGTACTTC. Protein: CASSLLDSGEQYF.